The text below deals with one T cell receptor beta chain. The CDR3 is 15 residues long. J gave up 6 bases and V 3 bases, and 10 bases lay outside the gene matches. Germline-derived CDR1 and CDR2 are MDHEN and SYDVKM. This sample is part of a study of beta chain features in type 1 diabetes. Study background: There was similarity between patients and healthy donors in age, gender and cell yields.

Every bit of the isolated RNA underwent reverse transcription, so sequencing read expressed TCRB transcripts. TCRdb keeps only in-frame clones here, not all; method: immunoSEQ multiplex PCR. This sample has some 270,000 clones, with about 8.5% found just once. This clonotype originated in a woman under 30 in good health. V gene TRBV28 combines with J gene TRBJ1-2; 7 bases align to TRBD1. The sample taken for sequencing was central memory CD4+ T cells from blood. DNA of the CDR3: TGTGCCAGCAGTTTTCGGAGACAGGGAGGGGATGGCTACACCTTC. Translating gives CASSFRRQGGDGYTF.